This T cell receptor beta chain was sequenced during a study of identifying expanded T cells in peripheral blood. Profiled with immunoSEQ multiplex PCR; TCRdb holds only in-frame clones, not every one. Of some 93,000 clones listed, roughly 90% were seen once; the top ten hold approximately 5%. The TCR was taken from a person aged 18 to 75 in good health. The sequenced sample was blood.

The CDR3 loop is CASSPGQGVGGYTF. The CDR3 region has the DNA TGTGCCAGCAGCCCGGGACAGGGGGTCGGAGGCTACACCTTC. V gene TRBV28 combines with J gene TRBJ1-2; 11 positions match TRBD1. CDR3 length: 14 residues. V was pared by 6 bases and J by 8 bases, with 8 bases of the junction left unmatched. Germline V lookup: CDR1 MDHEN, CDR2 SYDVKM.